Sequencing of this T cell receptor (beta chain) was carried out in a study of T cells after somatic rescue of genetic block. The data were produced by immunoSEQ multiplex PCR, yet TCRdb's version contains in-frame clones alone and is incomplete. This table has approximately 88,000 clones, 80% to 90% appearing once. Per germline, CDR1 MDHEN and CDR2 SYDVKM. The CDR3 sequence is 15 residues long. V was shortened by 6 bases and J by 0 bases, with 15 bases between the two germline ends. The sequencing sample was made of peripheral blood mononuclear cells (PBMCs). This rearrangement joins TRBV28 to TRBJ2-7; the D is unclear. The TCR comes from a woman aged 18-29 years. CDR3 sequence: CASRAEVGSSYEQYF. CDR3 DNA: TGTGCCAGCAGAGCCGAAGTAGGCAGCTCCTACGAGCAGTACTTC.